This T cell receptor (beta chain) appears in the sequencing data of a study of PD-1 blockade in classical Hodgkin lymphoma. Documented time point: cycle 4 day 1 (C4D1), after five to seven weeks of nivolumab. All patients relapsed after autologous stem cell transplantation, and brentuximab vedotin exposure varied. It was by magnetic negative selection that CD4+ T cells were purified from thawed PBMCs. TCRdb's table, derived via immunoSEQ multiplex PCR, lists solely in-frame clones and lacks some. This sample has approximately 18,000 clones; around 80% occur once, and the top ten carry 1.5% to 2%. This CDR3 comprises 14 residues. The germline V gene has CDR1 MRHNA and CDR2 SNTAGT. Trimming removed 0 bases from V and 4 bases from J, with 9 bases in between.

The TCR was taken from a human donor with classical Hodgkin lymphoma. The genes are TRBV6-4 and TRBJ1-2; D gene ambiguous. Material: CD4+ T cells from blood, obtained before the fourth cycle of nivolumab. DNA for the CDR3: TGTGCCAGCAGTGACTCGGCAGGACGCTATGGCTACACCTTC. Its translation is CASSDSAGRYGYTF.